The 31 T cell receptor beta chains reported below all come from one sample, sequenced in a study of molecular identifiers for immune sequencing clone quantification (dated by TCRdb to the late 2010s). Receptor libraries were prepared by PCR. The reads were generated on an Illumina HiSeq 4000. TCRdb applied fastp at Q25 and MiXCR to the public reads, then kept only in-frame beta chains. Every distinct CDR3 protein forms one entry, paired with its most common genes and DNA. This sample gives under 600,000 distinct CDR3 sequences in total; about 21% of them show up just once. The top ten constitute about 0.8% of the sample. Sequenced: naive CD8+ T cells from blood, with Jurkat cell RNA spiked in. According to the study, the label for this sample's cell subset or site signals: FACS-sorted CD8+CD4-CCR7+CD45RA+ naive T cells. All receptors come from a human donor in good health. Some libraries in this study had Jurkat cell RNA spiked in.

This clonotype was seen many times. V usage is TRBV12-5 and J usage is TRBJ2-5, with 7 bases lining up with TRBD1. Germline assignment: CDR1 LGHNT and CDR2 FRNRAP. V lost 5 bases to trimming and J lost 2 bases; unmatched junction nucleotides: 5. This CDR3 contains 14 residues. In DNA form, the CDR3 reads TGTGCTAGTGGTCCTCGGGACAGACAAGAGACCCAGTACTTC. Protein sequence: CASGPRDRQETQYF.

About this clonotype itself: A much larger clone lies a single base off, so this may be a read error. This rearrangement joins TRBV6-5 to TRBJ1-1; D is perhaps TRBD1 (6 bases). V lost 7 bases and J lost 2, with 17 bases in between. The CDR3 runs to 15 residues. Germline V gives CDR1 MNHEY, CDR2 SVGAGI. CDR3 protein: CASNGVGGGNTEAFF. The CDR3 DNA sequence: TGTGCCAGCAATGGAGTAGGGGGTGGAAACACTGAAGCTTTCTTT.

This clonotype occurred once. A much larger clone lies a single base off, so this may be a read error. This sequence joins TRBV4-3 and TRBJ1-1, with D possibly being TRBD1 (6 bases). Germline assignment: CDR1 LGHNA and CDR2 YSLEER. The CDR3 has 13 residues. CDR3 sequence (DNA): TGCGCCAGCAGCCCCCTTGGGGGCACTGTAGCTTTCTTT. It specifies CASSPLGGTVAFF.

This clonotype was counted at least ten times. This chain joins TRBV4-1 and TRBJ1-2, with TRBD1 identical over 8 bases. The CDR3 is made up of 14 amino acids. Per the germline V gene, CDR1 is MGHRA and CDR2 is YSYEKL. The J segment lost 7 bases and the V segment lost 3 bases, leaving 7 bases of the junction unmatched. CDR3 nucleotide sequence: TGCGCCAGCAGCCAGGAGAGGACAGGGCCTGGCTACACCTTC. Its translation: CASSQERTGPGYTF.

The V and J genes are TRBV7-8 and TRBJ1-5, with 7 bases aligning to TRBD1. Germline lookup yields CDR1 SGHVS and CDR2 FQNEAQ. V was pared by 5 bases and J by 6 bases, with 10 bases of the junction left unmatched. The CDR3 runs 15 residues. CDR3 protein: CASSLDREEGQPQHF. For the CDR3, the DNA is TGTGCCAGCAGCCTAGACAGGGAAGAGGGTCAGCCCCAGCATTTT. Based on the CDR3 plus reference TRBV7-8 and TRBJ1-5, the full variable domain is GAGVSQSPRYKVAKRGQDVALRCDPISGHVSLFWYQQALGQGPEFLTYFQNEAQLDKSGLPSDRFFAERPEGSVSTLKIQRTQQEDSAVYLCASSLDREEGQPQHFGDGTRLSIL.

Turning to this clonotype: The junction departs from germline at one end; a sequencing error may be responsible. The J gene is TRBJ2-5, the V gene TRBV25-1; TRBD1 matches at 10 bases. The CDR3 length is 14 residues. The germline gives CDR1 MGHDK, CDR2 SYGVNS. CDR3 residues: CACSDRGRGETQYF. The CDR3, as DNA: TGTGCCTGCAGTGACAGGGGGCGAGGGGAGACCCAGTACTTC.

This clonotype was seen at least ten times. The J gene is TRBJ1-1, the V gene TRBV4-3; D possibly corresponds to TRBD1 (5 bases). V was clipped by 1 base and J by 5 bases, with 11 bases between them. The CDR3 has 14 residues. Germline V CDR1 and CDR2: LGHNA, YSLEER. CDR3 nucleotides: TGCGCCAGCAGCCAAGGAGGGGTAGAGACTGAAGCTTTCTTT. It translates to CASSQGGVETEAFF.

The rearrangement joins TRBV10-3 to TRBJ1-1, with a possible D match to TRBD1 (5 bases). Germline V gene lookup returns CDR1 ENHRY and CDR2 SYGVKD. The V end lost 6 bases, the J end lost 6 bases, and 14 bases lay between the germline ends. This CDR3 spans 13 amino acids. The CDR3 loop reads CAIRPPGRPEAFF. In DNA, the CDR3 is TGTGCCATCAGACCCCCGGGACGCCCTGAAGCTTTCTTT.

This chain links TRBV28 with TRBJ2-7; perhaps TRBD1 as D (6 bases). V was shortened by 6 bases and J by 4 bases, with 19 bases between the two germline ends. This CDR3 contains 15 residues. Germline V gene data show CDR1 as MDHEN and CDR2 as SYDVKM. In nucleotides, the CDR3 is TGTGCCAGCAGAATGAGCAGGGGTGGTATATACGAGCAGTACTTC. It codes for CASRMSRGGIYEQYF. Complete variable domain (other parts from reference TRBV28 and TRBJ2-7): DVKVTQSSRYLVKRTGEKVFLECVQDMDHENMFWYRQDPGLGLRLIYFSYDVKMKEKGDIPEGYSVSREKKERFSLILESASTNQTSMYLCASRMSRGGIYEQYFGPGTRLTVT.

This clonotype has at least ten counts. The chain carries TRBV30 and TRBJ2-1; D is perhaps TRBD2 (5 bases). Germline loops: CDR1 GTSNPN, CDR2 SVGIG (reference sequence). This CDR3 region has 13 residues. V was cut by 0 bases and J by 6 bases, with 9 bases left in between. CDR3 sequence: CAWSVGGPNEQFF. The CDR3 DNA sequence: TGTGCCTGGAGTGTAGGAGGACCCAATGAGCAGTTCTTC. The full variable domain, completed using reference TRBV30 and TRBJ2-1, is SQTIHQWPATLVQPVGSPLSLECTVEGTSNPNLYWYRQAAGRGLQLLFYSVGIGQISSEVPQNLSASRPQDRQFILSSKKLLLSDSGFYLCAWSVGGPNEQFFGPGTRLTVL.

This chain joins TRBV5-1 and TRBJ2-7; TRBD2 agrees at 14 bases. The junction had 7 bases not matched to a gene; V was cut back by 4 bases and J by 7 bases. The CDR3 covers 15 residues. In germline, CDR1 is SGHRS, CDR2 YFSETQ. CDR3 nucleotides: TGCGCCAGCAGCCCGGGACTAGCGGGAGCACTAGAGCAGTACTTC. Translating gives CASSPGLAGALEQYF.

This clonotype was recorded at least ten times. This chain links TRBV18 with TRBJ2-3; D ambiguous. Germline values: CDR1 KGHSH, CDR2 LQKENI. This CDR3 is built from 12 residues. The V end was cut by 5 bases, the J end by 6 bases, with 9 bases between. CDR3 loop: CASSNLSDTQYF. CDR3 nucleotides: TGTGCCAGCTCAAATCTATCTGATACGCAGTATTTT.

The gene calls are TRBV11-3 and TRBJ2-3, with D perhaps TRBD1 or TRBD2 (5 bases each). The V end lost 5 bases, the J end lost 2 bases, and 17 bases lay between the germline ends. In germline, CDR1 is SGHNT, CDR2 YENEEA. This CDR3 contains 16 residues. Here the CDR3 reads CASSNRDAAYTDTQYF. CDR3 sequence (DNA): TGTGCCAGCAGCAACCGGGACGCTGCGTACACAGATACGCAGTATTTT.

Details on this clonotype: This may arise from a read error, as a much more abundant clone is one base away. This rearrangement joins TRBV7-2 to TRBJ1-1; possible D gene TRBD1, 5 bases. The germline V and J ends were trimmed by 5 bases and 6 bases, with 13 bases remaining between them. The CDR3 totals 13 residues. Germline V gene lookup returns CDR1 SGHTA and CDR2 FQGNSA. CDR3: CASSADRYAEAFF. The CDR3 bases are TGTGCCAGCAGCGCCGACAGATACGCTGAAGCTTTCTTT.

Of note for this clonotype: One junction end disagrees with the germline gene, perhaps due to a read error. This sequence joins TRBV7-9 and TRBJ2-5; weak D call: TRBD1 (6 bases). Germline assignment: CDR1 SEHNR and CDR2 FQNEAQ (reference sequence). This CDR3 is built from 16 residues. This chain's CDR3 is CASSSPDSKNQEAQYF. The DNA for the CDR3 is TGTGCCAGCAGCTCCCCGGACAGTAAAAACCAAGAGGCCCAGTACTTC.

In this sample, this clonotype turned up many times. The rearrangement links TRBV6-1 to TRBJ2-3; D unresolved. The CDR3 totals 13 residues. Germline V gene sequence: CDR1 MNHNS, CDR2 SASEGT. The V gene lost 2 bases and the J gene lost 4 bases, with 7 bases spanning the gap. CDR3 region: CASSELDPDTQYF. In nucleotides, the CDR3 is TGTGCCAGCAGTGAACTGGATCCAGATACGCAGTATTTT.

This clonotype occurred many times. The chain recombines TRBV20-1 with TRBJ2-7, with 7 bases that match TRBD2. CDR1 is DFQATT and CDR2 is SNEGSKA in the germline V gene (reference sequence). Unmatched junction bases numbered 10, after V lost 6 bases and J lost 2 bases. CDR3 length equals 14 residues. CDR3 region: CSARPRRGTYEQYF. For the CDR3, the DNA is TGCAGTGCCCGCCCTCGGCGGGGGACCTACGAGCAGTACTTC.

This clonotype is a singleton in its sample. This may come from a read error, since a much larger clone is one base off. CDR3 residues: CASTNRPGRTGELFF. The CDR3 DNA sequence: TGTGCCAGCACGAATCGCCCGGGACGCACCGGGGAGCTGTTTTTT. The rearrangement uses TRBV6-2 or TRBV6-3 and TRBJ2-2; the D gene could be TRBD1 or TRBD2 (5 bases each). Germline CDR1 reads MNHEY; CDR2 reads SVGEGT. The ends were cut back, 7 bases at V and 4 bases at J, with 16 bases in the middle. CDR3 length: 15 amino acids.

With respect to this clonotype: A read error may explain this, as a much larger clone is one base away. The chain combines TRBV7-9 with TRBJ1-4; 7 bases fit TRBD1. CDR1 is SEHNR and CDR2 is FQNEAQ in the germline V gene (reference sequence). The CDR3 is 15 residues long. The CDR3 region has the DNA TGTGCCAGCAGCCAGGGGACAGCGGTTAATGAAAAACTGGTTTTT. It yields the protein CASSQGTAVNEKLVF.

This clonotype was picked up many times. The rearrangement links TRBV12-3 or TRBV12-4 to TRBJ2-3; TRBD2 aligns across 8 bases. J gave up 2 bases and V 2 bases, and 12 bases lay outside the gene matches. This CDR3 comprises 18 residues. This CDR3 is CASSLSPIRTSFTDTQYF. CDR3 nucleotides: TGTGCCAGCAGTTTATCCCCCATAAGGACTAGCTTCACAGATACGCAGTATTTT.

The chain employs TRBV9 and TRBJ2-7; D may correspond to TRBD1 or TRBD2 (5 bases each). CDR1 is SGDLS and CDR2 is YYNGEE in the germline V gene. V was cut by 3 bases and J by 5 bases, with 15 bases left in between. This CDR3 has 14 amino acids. In DNA, the CDR3 is TGTGCCAGCAGCGCCGGGACCGCCCTTGACGAGCAGTACTTC. This gives the protein CASSAGTALDEQYF.

This clonotype came up many times. This chain connects TRBV20-1 to TRBJ1-2; the match to TRBD1 covers 7 bases. The germline V gene has CDR1 DFQATT and CDR2 SNEGSKA (reference sequence). The CDR3 runs to 17 residues. V lost 0 bases to trimming and J lost 0 bases; unmatched junction nucleotides: 10. As DNA, the CDR3 is TGCAGTGCTAGAGACCTGGGACAGTGGGACCCTAACTATGGCTACACCTTC. It codes for CSARDLGQWDPNYGYTF.

This clonotype came up many times. This rearrangement joins TRBV7-9 to TRBJ2-5; the D is unclear. The V gene lost 3 bases and the J gene lost 5 bases, with 16 bases spanning the gap. This CDR3 comprises 15 residues. Germline CDR1 reads SEHNR; CDR2 reads FQNEAQ (reference sequence). CDR3 region: CASSFTLGPGETQYF. DNA of the CDR3: TGTGCCAGCAGCTTCACCCTAGGTCCGGGTGAGACCCAGTACTTC.

A word on this clonotype: A much bigger clone sits one base away, suggesting this may be a read error. This rearrangement joins TRBV29-1 to TRBJ2-7; D is unclear. The CDR3 is 12 residues long. The V gene lost 3 bases and the J gene lost 5 bases, with 11 bases spanning the gap. Per the germline V gene, CDR1 is SQVTM and CDR2 is ANQGSEA. CDR3 loop: CSVDVGTHEQYF. CDR3 DNA sequence: TGCAGCGTTGACGTCGGAACCCACGAGCAGTACTTC.

The CDR3 region has the DNA TGTGCCAGCAGGTCCGGGACTAGCGGGATCAATGAGCAGTTCTTC. Its protein is CASRSGTSGINEQFF. This rearrangement joins TRBV27 to TRBJ2-1; 13 bases agree with TRBD2. This CDR3 is 15 amino acids long. Germline trimming cut 6 bases from V and 6 bases from J; bases unmatched to any gene: 5. The germline gives CDR1 MNHEY, CDR2 SMNVEV (reference sequence).

This clonotype was observed many times. The V gene is TRBV12-3 or TRBV12-4, the J gene TRBJ2-1, with D perhaps TRBD1 or TRBD2 (7 bases each). CDR3 length: 14 residues. Trimming took off 4 bases at V and 9 bases at J, with 16 bases between the two ends. The CDR3 protein is CASSSSTGRGEQFF. In DNA form, the CDR3 reads TGTGCCAGCAGTTCCTCGACAGGGAGGGGTGAGCAGTTCTTC.

This clonotype has just a few counts. The chain employs TRBV4-2 and TRBJ2-7; D unclear. The CDR3 covers 13 residues. Germline CDR1 LGHNA, CDR2 YNFKEQ. Trimming removed 2 bases at V and 3 bases at J, with 8 bases between. DNA of the CDR3: TGTGCCAGCAGCCAATTTCAGGACTACGAGCAGTACTTC. Translating it yields CASSQFQDYEQYF.

This clonotype was counted many times. The chain employs TRBV30 and TRBJ2-3; weak D call: TRBD1 (5 bases). The V end was cut by 0 bases, the J end by 2 bases, with 12 bases between. The CDR3 is 15 amino acids. Looked up from germline, CDR1 is GTSNPN and CDR2 is SVGIG (reference sequence). CDR3 in DNA: TGTGCCTGGAGTGTAGGGGCACAGGACACAGATACGCAGTATTTT. It encodes CAWSVGAQDTDTQYF.

A note on this clonotype: It is likely a read error, because the conserved phenylalanine at the end of the CDR3 is missing. The genes are TRBV12-3 or TRBV12-4 and TRBJ2-5; tentatively, D is TRBD1 or TRBD2 (5 bases each). The CDR3 covers 13 residues. The V gene lost 5 bases and the J gene lost 5 bases, with 12 bases spanning the gap. CDR3 bases: TGTGCCAGCAGTCTGGGGGTTGTCGAGACCCAGTACCTC. Encoded protein: CASSLGVVETQYL.

This rearrangement joins TRBV3-1 to TRBJ1-3; no clear D. The CDR3 is 13 residues long. The V end was cut by 1 base, the J end by 8 bases, with 9 bases between. CDR1 LGHDT and CDR2 YNNKEL come from the germline V gene (reference sequence). The CDR3 DNA follows: TGTGCCAGCAGCCAAGTCCCAGCGGACACCATATATTTT. As protein: CASSQVPADTIYF.

The chain links TRBV2 to TRBJ2-3, with D maybe TRBD2 (6 bases). Germline V gene data show CDR1 as SNHLY and CDR2 as FYNNEI. Trimming removed 5 bases at V and 3 bases at J, with 15 bases between. The CDR3 has 15 amino acids. CDR3 nucleotide sequence: TGTGCCAGCAGTCCCCTCGCGGGGAAAACAGATACGCAGTATTTT. As protein: CASSPLAGKTDTQYF.